The entry below describes one TCR beta chain. Other DNA sequences in the sample encode the same CDR3. The assay was immunoSEQ multiplex PCR, and TCRdb's table has in-frame clones only and misses some. The table includes about 200,000 clones, approximately 88% detected once. These data come from a study of blood T cell repertoires in COVID-19. The germline V and J ends were trimmed by 3 bases and 2 bases, with 8 bases remaining between them. Germline V gene data show CDR1 as LNHDA and CDR2 as SQIVND (reference sequence). The CDR3 length is 13 residues. Sequenced: peripheral blood. This rearrangement joins TRBV19 to TRBJ2-7, with D unclear. The sequence derives from a man in his 60s who had recovered from COVID-19. The CDR3 here is CASSISVTYEQYF. CDR3 DNA: TGTGCCAGTAGTATTTCGGTTACCTACGAGCAGTACTTC.